The clone carrying this T cell receptor beta chain was seen ten or more times. No antigen is known for it. The sample belongs to a study of CD8 T cells in ankylosing spondylitis. As the method for making TCR beta libraries, quantitative 5'-RACE with molecular barcodes was used. From the 5' RACE reads, TCRdb called clonotypes with MiXCR, one entry per CDR3 protein. Among 500,000 or so distinct CDR3 sequences, 5.3% were seen once, and the ten largest hold 3% to 4%. Regarding the study as a whole: Seemingly distinctive of ankylosing spondylitis blood was a TCR beta motif formed by eight highly homologous variants.

This CDR3 has 15 residues. V lost 5 bases, J lost 0 bases, and 11 bases lay in between. Per the germline V gene, CDR1 is SGHRS and CDR2 is YFSETQ. The chain recombines TRBV5-1 with TRBJ1-4, with D hard to call. Sequencing was carried out using blood, either unsorted or a sorted T cell fraction (not recorded which). The sequence derives from a male donor with ankylosing spondylitis. CDR3 nucleotides: TGCGCCAGCAGTTCTCAATTAGCAACTAATGAAAAACTGTTTTTT. Amino acids: CASSSQLATNEKLFF.